This TCR beta chain was found in a study of CD8+ T cells in alopecia areata. Trimming pared 0 bases from V and 1 base from J, leaving 9 bases between. Germline V CDR1 and CDR2: SGHAT, FQNNGV. The CDR3 covers 15 residues. Extracted RNA was reverse transcribed, and the resulting cDNA served as sequencing template. The assay was immunoSEQ multiplex PCR, and TCRdb's table has in-frame clones only and misses some. The sample yields 130,000 or so clones, 49% seen once. Material: CD8+ T cells sorted from blood, obtained at week 0. V gene TRBV11-2 combines with J gene TRBJ2-5; tentatively, D is TRBD2 (7 bases). This TCR derives from a human donor with alopecia areata. CDR3 sequence: CASSLDAGAQETQYF. The CDR3 bases are TGTGCCAGCAGCTTAGATGCGGGGGCCCAAGAGACCCAGTACTTC.